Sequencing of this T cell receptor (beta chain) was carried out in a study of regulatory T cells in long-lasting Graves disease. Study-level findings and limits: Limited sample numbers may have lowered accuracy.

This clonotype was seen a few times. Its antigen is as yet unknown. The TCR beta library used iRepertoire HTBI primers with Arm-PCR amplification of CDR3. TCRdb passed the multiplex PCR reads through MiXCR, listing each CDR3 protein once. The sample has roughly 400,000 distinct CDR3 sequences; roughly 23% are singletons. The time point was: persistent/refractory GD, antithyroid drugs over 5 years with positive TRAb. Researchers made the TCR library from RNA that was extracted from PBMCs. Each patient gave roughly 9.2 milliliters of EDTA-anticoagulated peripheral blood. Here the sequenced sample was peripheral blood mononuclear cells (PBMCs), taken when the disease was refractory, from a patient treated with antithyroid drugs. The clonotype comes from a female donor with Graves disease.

Written as DNA, the CDR3 is TGCGCCAGCAGCTTGGGGGGACAGCTTACCATGAACACTGAAGCTTTCTTT. Its translation: CASSLGGQLTMNTEAFF. The rearrangement uses TRBV5-1 and TRBJ1-1; TRBD1 aligns across 7 bases. In germline, CDR1 is SGHRS, CDR2 YFSETQ. Germline trimming cut 0 bases from V and 0 bases from J; bases unmatched to any gene: 8. The CDR3 loop spans 17 amino acids.